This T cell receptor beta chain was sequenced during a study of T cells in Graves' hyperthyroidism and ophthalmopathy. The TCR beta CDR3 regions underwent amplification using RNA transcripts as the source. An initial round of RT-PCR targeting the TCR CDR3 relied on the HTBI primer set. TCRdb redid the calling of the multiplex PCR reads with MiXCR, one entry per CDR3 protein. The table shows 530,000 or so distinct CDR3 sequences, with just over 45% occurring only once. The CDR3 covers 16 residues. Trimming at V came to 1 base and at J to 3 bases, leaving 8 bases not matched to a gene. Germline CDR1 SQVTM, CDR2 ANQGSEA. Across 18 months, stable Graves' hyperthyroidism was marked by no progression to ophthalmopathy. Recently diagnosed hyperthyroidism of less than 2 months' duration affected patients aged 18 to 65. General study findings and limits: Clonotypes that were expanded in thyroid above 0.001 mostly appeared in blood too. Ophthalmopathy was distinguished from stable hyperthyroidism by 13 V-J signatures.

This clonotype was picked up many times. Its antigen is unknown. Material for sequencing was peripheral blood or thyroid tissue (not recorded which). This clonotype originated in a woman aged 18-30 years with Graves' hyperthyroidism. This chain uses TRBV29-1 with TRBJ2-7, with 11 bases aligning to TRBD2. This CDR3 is CSVEGGTSGEVYEQYF. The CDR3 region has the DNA TGCAGCGTTGAAGGTGGGACTAGCGGTGAGGTCTACGAGCAGTACTTC.